This T cell receptor (beta chain) derives from a study of long-term antiretroviral therapy in people with HIV. Study-wide context: The oldest samples precede the 2015 immediate-ART recommendation by about a decade.

This clone was detected once. Its antigen remains unknown. V lost 3 bases to trimming and J lost 4 bases; unmatched junction nucleotides: 2. Looked up from germline, CDR1 is MNHEY and CDR2 is SMNVEV (reference sequence). This CDR3 is built from 14 residues. The assay used was immunoSEQ (version v3.0), run at survey level. Produced via immunoSEQ multiplex PCR; TCRdb's table is partial and in-frame only. The repertoire consists of approximately 34,000 clones, with around four fifths occurring once and the leading ten covering 5.5% to 6.5%. Findings of the study overall: Specimen acquisition occurred between about 2003 and 2017, potentially under older ART regimens.

The chain joins TRBV27 to TRBJ2-3; 9 nucleotides line up with TRBD1. The sequenced sample was unsorted PBMCs, obtained 1 year after starting antiretroviral therapy. The origin of this receptor is a man younger than 30 with HIV. The CDR3 loop reads CASSLGQGADTQYF. CDR3 nucleotide sequence: TGTGCCAGCAGTTTGGGACAGGGCGCAGATACGCAGTATTTT.